Below, 22 T cell receptor beta chains from the same sample are listed, as sequenced in a study of shared clonotypes between healthy human individuals (TCRdb year 2020). Library prep was done by the immunoSEQ multiplex PCR assay. Entries here come from immuneACCESS through TCRdb and include only in-frame sequences with V and J called. Some clones fail to appear in such tables; in the studies checked, an unresolved V gene covers under half of the shortfall, and the cause of the remainder is unknown. The sample table shows roughly 2,300,000 clones, and approximately 90% are seen once. The biggest ten clones account for more than 0.35% of the sample. Sequenced: naive CD4+ T cells from PBMCs. The cell subset or site label for this specimen denotes: CD45RA+ positively selected. The source is a man younger than 30 in good health. Some clones in this sample may be carry-over from other donors' samples.

The chain links TRBV15 to TRBJ2-7; D remains ambiguous. The V and J ends lost 0 bases and 2 bases respectively, with 11 bases between them. This CDR3 region has 15 residues. CDR1 is LNHNV and CDR2 is YYDKDF in the germline V gene (reference sequence). The CDR3 loop is CATSRERNLAYEQYF. DNA of the CDR3: TGTGCCACCAGCAGAGAGAGAAATCTGGCCTACGAGCAGTACTTC.

The rearrangement joins TRBV5-1 to TRBJ2-7, with D possibly being TRBD1 (6 bases). V dropped 0 bases and J dropped 2 bases, with 18 bases sitting between them. CDR1 is SGHRS and CDR2 is YFSETQ in the germline V gene. This CDR3 is built from 17 residues. This CDR3 is CASSLAPLGAPAYEQYF. CDR3 nucleotide sequence: TGCGCCAGCAGCTTGGCACCCTTGGGGGCCCCAGCCTACGAGCAGTACTTC.

CDR3 sequence (DNA): TGTGCCAGCAGCCGACGGGGGCCCACTAGCACAGATACGCAGTATTTT. It specifies CASSRRGPTSTDTQYF. The V gene is TRBV7-3, the J gene TRBJ2-3, with D possibly called TRBD1 or TRBD2 (6 bases each). Germline assignment: CDR1 SGHTA and CDR2 FQGTGA. The V end was cut by 5 bases, the J end by 0 bases, with 15 bases between. This CDR3 contains 16 residues.

This chain connects TRBV6-1 to TRBJ1-2; TRBD1 might be the D (5 bases). Trimming pared 1 base from V and 13 bases from J, leaving 19 bases between. The CDR3 length is 14 residues. CDR1 is MNHNS, CDR2 SASEGT, per germline. CDR3 region: CASSEGVGRVGGTF. The CDR3 bases are TGTGCCAGCAGTGAAGGGGTCGGCAGGGTAGGAGGCACCTTC.

This rearrangement joins TRBV7-9 to TRBJ2-5; 11 bases fit TRBD1. Germline V gene data show CDR1 as SEHNR and CDR2 as FQNEAQ (reference sequence). The V segment lost 5 bases and the J segment 4 bases; nucleotides outside the gene matches: 6. CDR3 size: 15 residues. CDR3 nucleotide sequence: TGTGCCAGCAGCGCGGGACAGGGGGTAGGAGAGACCCAGTACTTC. Its translation: CASSAGQGVGETQYF. The variable domain in full, with the rest retrieved from reference TRBV7-9 and TRBJ2-5, is DTGVSQNPRHKITKRGQNVTFRCDPISEHNRLYWYRQTLGQGPEFLTYFQNEAQLEKSRLLSDRFSAERPKGSFSTLEIQRTEQGDSAMYLCASSAGQGVGETQYFGPGTRLLVL.

This chain joins TRBV7-9 and TRBJ2-2; 10 bases agree with TRBD2. Germline lookup yields CDR1 SEHNR and CDR2 FQNEAQ (reference sequence). The trim removed 4 bases at V and 5 bases at J, leaving 7 bases unmatched. This CDR3 region has 16 residues. For the CDR3, the DNA is TGTGCCAGCAGCTCGCGGGGAGCGGGAGGGACCGGGGAGCTGTTTTTT. This sequence encodes CASSSRGAGGTGELFF. The whole variable domain, filled in from reference TRBV7-9 and TRBJ2-2, reads DTGVSQNPRHKITKRGQNVTFRCDPISEHNRLYWYRQTLGQGPEFLTYFQNEAQLEKSRLLSDRFSAERPKGSFSTLEIQRTEQGDSAMYLCASSSRGAGGTGELFFGEGSRLTVL.

There are a few counts of this clone. The chain uses TRBV6-5 and TRBJ2-2; unclear D gene. Germline loops: CDR1 MNHEY, CDR2 SVGAGI. The V end was cut by 2 bases, the J end by 6 bases, with 7 bases between. The CDR3 has 13 amino acids. The chain's CDR3 is CASSYRVSGELFF. The CDR3 bases are TGTGCCAGCAGTTACAGGGTTTCCGGGGAGCTGTTTTTT.

The chain employs TRBV5-1 and TRBJ1-1; the D gene is possibly TRBD1 (5 bases). Germline CDR1 SGHRS, CDR2 YFSETQ. V was shortened by 7 bases and J by 1 base, with 14 bases between the two germline ends. The CDR3 runs 14 residues. CDR3 in DNA: TGCGCCAGCGGGGACGCACTGCCGAACACTGAAGCTTTCTTT. This gives the protein CASGDALPNTEAFF.

The rearrangement uses TRBV27 and TRBJ1-5; D may be TRBD1 (5 bases). Trimming stripped 2 bases from V and 1 base from J, with 15 bases between. This CDR3 contains 17 residues. From germline, CDR1 is MNHEY and CDR2 SMNVEV (reference sequence). CDR3 DNA sequence: TGTGCCAGCAGTTTAAGTTGGACAACAACCAGCAATCAGCCCCAGCATTTT. This encodes CASSLSWTTTSNQPQHF.

The chain uses TRBV27 and TRBJ1-1; D unclear. The CDR3 spans 13 residues. V lost 11 bases and J lost 11, with 24 bases in between. CDR1 is MNHEY and CDR2 is SMNVEV in the germline V gene (reference sequence). The CDR3 loop reads CAASIGPFSKAFF. The CDR3 DNA sequence: TGTGCCGCGTCTATTGGTCCCTTTTCTAAGGCTTTCTTT.

The chain links TRBV25-1 to TRBJ2-3; the match to TRBD2 covers 9 bases. The V gene's germline CDR1 is MGHDK and CDR2 SYGVNS. This CDR3 spans 16 amino acids. Trimming at V came to 5 bases and at J to 4 bases, leaving 10 bases not matched to a gene. The CDR3 is CASSPPGGRGSDTQYF. For the CDR3, the DNA is TGTGCCAGCAGTCCTCCCGGCGGGAGGGGGTCAGATACGCAGTATTTT. Drawing the rest from reference TRBV25-1 and TRBJ2-3, the complete variable domain is EADIYQTPRYLVIGTGKKITLECSQTMGHDKMYWYQQDPGMELHLIHYSYGVNSTEKGDLSSESTVSRIRTEHFPLTLESARPSHTSQYLCASSPPGGRGSDTQYFGPGTRLTVL.

The V and J genes are TRBV6-5 and TRBJ1-1; the match to TRBD1 covers 7 bases. Germline CDR1 and CDR2: MNHEY and SVGAGI. With V trimmed by 7 bases and J by 2 bases, 4 bases remained unmatched. CDR3 length: 13 residues. In nucleotides, the CDR3 is TGTGCCAGCATCAGACAGGGTAACACTGAAGCTTTCTTT. Translating gives CASIRQGNTEAFF.

The chain has TRBV7-2 and TRBJ2-1; TRBD2 is a possible D gene (5 bases). There are 16 residues in the CDR3. The germline V and J ends were trimmed by 1 base and 5 bases, with 15 bases remaining between them. CDR1 SGHTA and CDR2 FQGNSA come from the germline V gene. Written as DNA, the CDR3 is TGTGCCAGCAGCTTAGTTGTGACTAACCCTAACAATGAGCAGTTCTTC. Amino acid sequence: CASSLVVTNPNNEQFF.

Comment on this clone: Other DNA sequences within the sample encode an identical CDR3. The chain links TRBV6-5 to TRBJ1-5; D call uncertain. The V gene lost 6 bases and the J gene lost 3 bases, with 9 bases spanning the gap. Germline loops: CDR1 MNHEY, CDR2 SVGAGI. CDR3 length: 13 amino acids. The CDR3 region has the DNA TGTGCCAGCAGGGACCGATCCAATCAGCCCCAGCATTTT. Encoded protein: CASRDRSNQPQHF.

CDR3 amino acids: CASSTGGAGQNTEAFF. The DNA for the CDR3 is TGTGCCAGCAGCACCGGGGGGGCAGGGCAGAACACTGAAGCTTTCTTT. The J gene is TRBJ1-1, the V gene TRBV7-9; a possible D gene is TRBD1 (6 bases). Trimming left V 5 bases short and J 1 base short, with 17 bases between. The CDR3 is 16 residues long. The germline gives CDR1 SEHNR, CDR2 FQNEAQ (reference sequence).

For this clone: The sample has other DNA sequences that encode this CDR3 too. The chain is built from TRBV5-1 and TRBJ1-1; perhaps TRBD1 as D (5 bases). Germline-derived CDR1 and CDR2 are SGHRS and YFSETQ. Between the trimmed V and J ends, which lost 0 bases and 2 bases, there was a span of 8 bases. This CDR3 comprises 14 residues. The CDR3 DNA sequence: TGCGCCAGCAGCTTGGCCGGGACCAACACTGAAGCTTTCTTT. Amino acid sequence: CASSLAGTNTEAFF.

The rearrangement uses TRBV5-1 and TRBJ2-7, with 7 bases matching TRBD2. Germline V gives CDR1 SGHRS, CDR2 YFSETQ. The V gene end was trimmed by 4 bases and the J gene end by 2 bases; junction bases not matched to a gene: 3. This CDR3 spans 13 amino acids. The CDR3 sequence is CASSTGTTYEQYF. CDR3 bases: TGCGCCAGCAGCACCGGGACTACCTACGAGCAGTACTTC. The variable domain in full, with the rest retrieved from reference TRBV5-1 and TRBJ2-7, is KAGVTQTPRYLIKTRGQQVTLSCSPISGHRSVSWYQQTPGQGLQFLFEYFSETQRNKGNFPGRFSGRQFSNSRSEMNVSTLELGDSALYLCASSTGTTYEQYFGPGTRLTVT.

The chain joins TRBV28 to TRBJ2-1; TRBD2 matches at 8 bases. CDR1 is MDHEN and CDR2 is SYDVKM in the germline V gene. The CDR3 spans 12 residues. V was pared by 8 bases and J by 6 bases, with 3 bases of the junction left unmatched. This CDR3 reads CASRGGANEQFF. The DNA of the CDR3 is TGTGCCAGCCGGGGGGGAGCCAATGAGCAGTTCTTC. The full variable domain, completed using reference TRBV28 and TRBJ2-1, is DVKVTQSSRYLVKRTGEKVFLECVQDMDHENMFWYRQDPGLGLRLIYFSYDVKMKEKGDIPEGYSVSREKKERFSLILESASTNQTSMYLCASRGGANEQFFGPGTRLTVL.

This rearrangement joins TRBV4-3 to TRBJ2-3; the match to TRBD2 covers 12 bases. The J segment lost 5 bases and the V segment lost 4 bases, leaving 22 bases of the junction unmatched. The CDR3 covers 21 residues. Germline V gene lookup returns CDR1 LGHNA and CDR2 YSLEER. The CDR3 DNA sequence: TGCGCCAGCAGCCGAGAAAGGCCGGGGACACCTAGCGGGAGGGCCATAGATACGCAGTATTTT. This sequence encodes CASSRERPGTPSGRAIDTQYF.

V and J are TRBV6-9 and TRBJ2-7, with 8 bases matching TRBD2. The germline V gene encodes CDR1 MNHGY and CDR2 SVAAGI. V gave up 5 bases and J gave up 0 bases; unmatched junction bases: 9. The CDR3 loop spans 16 amino acids. CDR3 bases: TGTGCCAGCAGTCCCGACAGCGGGGGAAGCTCCTACGAGCAGTACTTC. It codes for CASSPDSGGSSYEQYF.

V and J are TRBV28 and TRBJ2-2; D is unresolved. CDR3 size: 14 residues. The V end was cut by 6 bases, the J end by 4 bases, with 12 bases between. Germline values: CDR1 MDHEN, CDR2 SYDVKM. The CDR3 region is CASSSPRVTGELFF. CDR3 DNA sequence: TGTGCCAGCAGCTCCCCTAGGGTCACCGGGGAGCTGTTTTTT.

The chain joins TRBV18 to TRBJ2-7; D may match TRBD1 or TRBD2 (6 bases each). V was clipped by 4 bases and J by 5 bases, with 15 bases between them. The length of the CDR3 is 14 residues. Germline CDR1 KGHSH, CDR2 LQKENI. In nucleotides, the CDR3 is TGTGCCAGCTCACGCTCTTCAGGGGAGGACGAGCAGTACTTC. This sequence encodes CASSRSSGEDEQYF. Variable domain in full (rest from reference TRBV18 and TRBJ2-7): NAGVMQNPRHLVRRRGQEARLRCSPMKGHSHVYWYRQLPEEGLKFMVYLQKENIIDESGMPKERFSAEFPKEGPSILRIQQVVRGDSAAYFCASSRSSGEDEQYFGPGTRLTVT.